The clone carrying this T cell receptor (beta chain) was found many times. This sample stems from a study of T-cell reconstitution after alpha-beta-depleted transplantation in children. This CDR3 region has 12 residues. Between the trimmed V and J ends, which lost 2 bases and 6 bases, there was a span of 7 bases. CDR1 and CDR2 from the germline V gene are MNHEY and SMNVEV (reference sequence). Unique molecular identifiers were incorporated during preparation of the TCRbeta library. TCRdb reprocessed the PCR reads via MiXCR and lists one record per CDR3 protein. This table holds around 370,000 distinct CDR3 sequences, 10% found once.

The V and J genes are TRBV27 and TRBJ1-2; D is unclear. The input for sequencing was PBMCs from the stem cell graft donor, taken from the stem cell graft. The sequence was collected from a human donor who donated a stem cell graft to a child with acute lymphoblastic leukemia. CDR3 DNA: TGTGCCAGCAGTTTAGCCGGGAATGGCTACACCTTC. It is translated as CASSLAGNGYTF.